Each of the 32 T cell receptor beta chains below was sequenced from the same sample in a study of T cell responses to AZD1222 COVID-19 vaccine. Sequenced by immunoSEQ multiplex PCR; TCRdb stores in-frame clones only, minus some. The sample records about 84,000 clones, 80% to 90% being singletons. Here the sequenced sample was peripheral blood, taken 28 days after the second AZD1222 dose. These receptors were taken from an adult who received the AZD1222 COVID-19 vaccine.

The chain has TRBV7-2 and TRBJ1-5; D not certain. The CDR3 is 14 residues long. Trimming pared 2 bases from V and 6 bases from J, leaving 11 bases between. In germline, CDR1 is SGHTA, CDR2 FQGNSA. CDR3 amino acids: CASSLSGFPQPQHF. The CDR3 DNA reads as TGTGCCAGCAGCTTATCAGGTTTCCCTCAGCCCCAGCATTTT.

The CDR3 is CASRRGRGDLKEQFF. DNA for the CDR3: TGTGCCAGCAGGAGAGGTAGGGGGGACCTCAAGGAGCAGTTCTTC. The genes are TRBV7-9 and TRBJ2-1, with D perhaps given as TRBD1 or TRBD2 (6 bases each). This CDR3 has 15 residues. Per the germline V gene, CDR1 is SEHNR and CDR2 is FQNEAQ (reference sequence). V was shortened by 6 bases and J by 10 bases, with 22 bases between the two germline ends.

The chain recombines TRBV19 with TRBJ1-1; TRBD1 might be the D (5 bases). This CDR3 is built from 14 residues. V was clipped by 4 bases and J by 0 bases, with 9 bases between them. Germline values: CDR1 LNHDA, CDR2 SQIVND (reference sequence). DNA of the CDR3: TGTGCCAGTAGTAAGGAGACAGTGAACACTGAAGCTTTCTTT. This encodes CASSKETVNTEAFF. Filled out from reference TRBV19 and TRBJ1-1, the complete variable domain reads DGGITQSPKYLFRKEGQNVTLSCEQNLNHDAMYWYRQDPGQGLRLIYYSQIVNDFQKGDIAEGYSVSREKKESFPLTVTSAQKNPTAFYLCASSKETVNTEAFFGQGTRLTVV.

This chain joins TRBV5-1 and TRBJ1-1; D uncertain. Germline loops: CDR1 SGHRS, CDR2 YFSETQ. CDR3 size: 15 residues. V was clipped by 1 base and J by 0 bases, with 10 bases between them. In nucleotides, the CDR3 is TGCGCCAGCAGCTTGCGGTCGGGAGTGAACACTGAAGCTTTCTTT. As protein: CASSLRSGVNTEAFF. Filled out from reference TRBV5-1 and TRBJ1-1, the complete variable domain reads KAGVTQTPRYLIKTRGQQVTLSCSPISGHRSVSWYQQTPGQGLQFLFEYFSETQRNKGNFPGRFSGRQFSNSRSEMNVSTLELGDSALYLCASSLRSGVNTEAFFGQGTRLTVV.

The DNA of the CDR3 is TGCGCCAGCAGCTCAACAGGGACCTATGGCTACACCTTC. Its protein is CASSSTGTYGYTF. This chain links TRBV5-1 with TRBJ1-2; possible D gene TRBD1, 6 bases. V dropped 3 bases and J dropped 4 bases, with 10 bases sitting between them. The CDR3 extends over 13 amino acids. In germline, CDR1 is SGHRS, CDR2 YFSETQ.

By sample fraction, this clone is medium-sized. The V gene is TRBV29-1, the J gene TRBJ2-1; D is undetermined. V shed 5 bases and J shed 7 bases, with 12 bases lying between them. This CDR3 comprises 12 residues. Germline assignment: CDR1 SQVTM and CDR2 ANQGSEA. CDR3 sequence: CSVWSWTNEQFF. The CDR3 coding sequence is TGCAGCGTTTGGTCATGGACGAATGAGCAGTTCTTC.

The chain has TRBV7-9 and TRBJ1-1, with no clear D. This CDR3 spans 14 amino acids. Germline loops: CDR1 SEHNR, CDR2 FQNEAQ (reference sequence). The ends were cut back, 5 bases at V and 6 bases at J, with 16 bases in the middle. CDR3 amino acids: CASSHRREVAEAFF. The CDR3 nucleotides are TGTGCCAGCAGCCACCGTAGGGAGGTAGCTGAAGCTTTCTTT.

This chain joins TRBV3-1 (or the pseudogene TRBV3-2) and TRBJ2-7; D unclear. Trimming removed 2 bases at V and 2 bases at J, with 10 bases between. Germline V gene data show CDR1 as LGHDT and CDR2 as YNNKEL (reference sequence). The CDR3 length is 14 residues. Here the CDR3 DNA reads TGTGCCAGCAGCCAATCTCTGGGCGCCTACGAGCAGTACTTC. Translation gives CASSQSLGAYEQYF.

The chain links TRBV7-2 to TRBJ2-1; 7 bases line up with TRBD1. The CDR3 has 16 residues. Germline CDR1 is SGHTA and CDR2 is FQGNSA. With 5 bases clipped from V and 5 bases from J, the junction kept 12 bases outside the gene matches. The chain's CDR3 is CASSERRDRVNNEQFF. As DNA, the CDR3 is TGTGCCAGCAGCGAACGACGTGACAGGGTAAACAATGAGCAGTTCTTC.

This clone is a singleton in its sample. The CDR3: CASSLGGGATKQFF. The DNA of the CDR3 is TGCGCCAGCAGCTTGGGCGGGGGGGCCACCAAGCAGTTCTTC. The genes are TRBV5-1 and TRBJ2-1, with TRBD2 matching over 9 bases. Germline V gene sequence: CDR1 SGHRS, CDR2 YFSETQ. The CDR3 consists of 14 residues. Trimming at V came to 0 bases and at J to 11 bases, leaving 6 bases not matched to a gene.

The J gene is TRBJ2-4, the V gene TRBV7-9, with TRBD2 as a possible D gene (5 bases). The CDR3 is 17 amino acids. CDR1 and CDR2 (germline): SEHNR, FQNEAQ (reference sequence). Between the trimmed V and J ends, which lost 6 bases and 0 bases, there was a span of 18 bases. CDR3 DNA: TGTGCCAGCAGAAAGGCGGGCGCCACACTAGCCAAAAACATTCAGTACTTC. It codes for CASRKAGATLAKNIQYF.

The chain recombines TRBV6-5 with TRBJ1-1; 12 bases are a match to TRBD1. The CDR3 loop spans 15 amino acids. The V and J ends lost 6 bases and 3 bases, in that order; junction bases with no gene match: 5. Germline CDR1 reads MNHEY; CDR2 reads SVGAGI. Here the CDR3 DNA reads TGTGCCAGCAGGGGACAGGGGGCCGGGGACACTGAAGCTTTCTTT. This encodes CASRGQGAGDTEAFF.

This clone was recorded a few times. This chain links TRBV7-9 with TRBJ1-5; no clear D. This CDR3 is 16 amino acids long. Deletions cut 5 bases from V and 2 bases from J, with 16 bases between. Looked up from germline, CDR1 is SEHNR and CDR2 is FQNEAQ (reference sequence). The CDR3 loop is CASSRWADGRNQPQHF. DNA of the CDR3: TGTGCCAGCAGCCGCTGGGCCGACGGTCGCAATCAGCCCCAGCATTTT.

The CDR3 bases are TGTGCCAGCAGCAGGGAACTAACTAGCACAGATACGCAGTATTTT. Its protein product is CASSRELTSTDTQYF. The rearrangement uses TRBV7-8 and TRBJ2-3; D remains unclear. The germline V and J ends were trimmed by 5 bases and 0 bases, with 12 bases remaining between them. CDR1 SGHVS and CDR2 FQNEAQ come from the germline V gene. CDR3 size: 15 residues.

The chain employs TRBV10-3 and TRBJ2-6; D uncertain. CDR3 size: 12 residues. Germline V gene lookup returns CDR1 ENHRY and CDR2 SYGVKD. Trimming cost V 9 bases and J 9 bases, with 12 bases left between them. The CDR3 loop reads CAIRSLDNVLTF. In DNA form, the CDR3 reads TGTGCCATTCGGTCCCTTGACAACGTCCTGACTTTC.

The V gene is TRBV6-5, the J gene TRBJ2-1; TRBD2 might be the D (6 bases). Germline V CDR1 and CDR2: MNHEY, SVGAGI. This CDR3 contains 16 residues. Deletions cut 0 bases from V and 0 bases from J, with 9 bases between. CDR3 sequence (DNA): TGTGCCAGCAGTTACTCGTTGGGGGGCTCCTACAATGAGCAGTTCTTC. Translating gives CASSYSLGGSYNEQFF.

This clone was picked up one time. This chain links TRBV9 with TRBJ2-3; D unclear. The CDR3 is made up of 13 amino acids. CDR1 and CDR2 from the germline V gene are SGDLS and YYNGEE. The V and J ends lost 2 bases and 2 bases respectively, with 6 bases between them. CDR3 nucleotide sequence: TGTGCCAGCAGCGTTGGTTTCACAGATACGCAGTATTTT. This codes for CASSVGFTDTQYF.

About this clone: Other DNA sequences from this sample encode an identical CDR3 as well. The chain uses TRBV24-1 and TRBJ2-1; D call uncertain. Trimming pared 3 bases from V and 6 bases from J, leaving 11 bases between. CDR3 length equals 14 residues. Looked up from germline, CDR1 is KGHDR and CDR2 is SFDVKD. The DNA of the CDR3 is TGTGCCACCAGTGATCCAACCGGATCCAATGAGCAGTTCTTC. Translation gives CATSDPTGSNEQFF.

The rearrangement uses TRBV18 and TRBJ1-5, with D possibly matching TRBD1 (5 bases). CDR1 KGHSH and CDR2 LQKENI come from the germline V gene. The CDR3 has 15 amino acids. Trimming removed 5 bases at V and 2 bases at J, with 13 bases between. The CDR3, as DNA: TGTGCCAGCTCAGTAGGTTCGGGGGGCAATCAGCCCCAGCATTTT. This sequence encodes CASSVGSGGNQPQHF.

The CDR3 is CASSQVLPGELFF. The CDR3 bases are TGTGCCAGCAGCCAAGTCTTACCGGGGGAGCTGTTTTTT. This chain connects TRBV14 to TRBJ2-2; D call uncertain. Germline CDR1 reads SGHDN; CDR2 reads FVKESK. V was trimmed by 1 base and J by 8 bases, leaving 8 bases between them. The CDR3 totals 13 residues.

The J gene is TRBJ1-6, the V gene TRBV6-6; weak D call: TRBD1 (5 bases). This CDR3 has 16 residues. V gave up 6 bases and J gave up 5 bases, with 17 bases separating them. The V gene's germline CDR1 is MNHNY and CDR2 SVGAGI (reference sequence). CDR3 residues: CASSPAGLGDNSPLHF. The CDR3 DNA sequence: TGTGCCAGCAGCCCTGCTGGGTTAGGGGATAATTCACCCCTCCACTTT.

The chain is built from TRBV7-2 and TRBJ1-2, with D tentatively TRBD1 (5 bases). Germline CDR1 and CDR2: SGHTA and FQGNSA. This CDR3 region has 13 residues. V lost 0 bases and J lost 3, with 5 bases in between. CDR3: CASSLAGDYGYTF. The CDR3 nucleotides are TGTGCCAGCAGCTTAGCGGGGGACTATGGCTACACCTTC.

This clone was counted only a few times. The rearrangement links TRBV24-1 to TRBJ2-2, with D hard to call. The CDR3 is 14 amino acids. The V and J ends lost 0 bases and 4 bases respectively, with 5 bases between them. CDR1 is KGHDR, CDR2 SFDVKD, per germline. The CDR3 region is CATSDLTGTGELFF. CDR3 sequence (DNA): TGTGCCACCAGTGATTTGACGGGCACCGGGGAGCTGTTTTTT.

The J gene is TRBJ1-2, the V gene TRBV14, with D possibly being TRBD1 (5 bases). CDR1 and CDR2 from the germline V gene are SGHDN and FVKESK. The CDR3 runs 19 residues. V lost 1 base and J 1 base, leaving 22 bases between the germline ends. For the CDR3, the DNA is TGTGCCAGCAGCCAAGGGGGGTCCAGCAAGCGGACCTTTAACTATGGCTACACCTTC. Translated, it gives CASSQGGSSKRTFNYGYTF.

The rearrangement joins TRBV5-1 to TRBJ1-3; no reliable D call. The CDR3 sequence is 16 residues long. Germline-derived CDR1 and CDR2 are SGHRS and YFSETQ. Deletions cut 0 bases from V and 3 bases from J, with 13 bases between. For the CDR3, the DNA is TGCGCCAGCAGCTTGGCCGCGTCCCTTCTTGGAAACACCATATATTTT. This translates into CASSLAASLLGNTIYF.

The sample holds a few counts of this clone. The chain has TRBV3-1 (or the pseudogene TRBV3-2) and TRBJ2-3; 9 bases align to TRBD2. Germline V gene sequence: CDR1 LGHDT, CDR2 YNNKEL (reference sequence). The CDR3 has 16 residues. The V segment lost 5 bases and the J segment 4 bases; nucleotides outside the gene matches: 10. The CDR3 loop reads CASSYFSGGRADTQYF. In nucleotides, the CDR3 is TGTGCCAGCAGCTACTTTAGCGGGGGACGGGCAGATACGCAGTATTTT.

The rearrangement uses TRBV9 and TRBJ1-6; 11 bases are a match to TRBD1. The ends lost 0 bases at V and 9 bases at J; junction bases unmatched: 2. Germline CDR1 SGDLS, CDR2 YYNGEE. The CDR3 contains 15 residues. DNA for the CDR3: TGTGCCAGCAGCGTAGTCGGACAGGGGGCTTCACCCCTCCACTTT. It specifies CASSVVGQGASPLHF.

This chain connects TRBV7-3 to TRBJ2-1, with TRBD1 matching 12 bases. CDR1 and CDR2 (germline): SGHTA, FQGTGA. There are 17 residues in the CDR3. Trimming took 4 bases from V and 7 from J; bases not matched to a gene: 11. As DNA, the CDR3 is TGTGCCAGCAGCTCCCTCCCGGGACAGGGGGCTGAGAATGAGCAGTTCTTC. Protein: CASSSLPGQGAENEQFF.

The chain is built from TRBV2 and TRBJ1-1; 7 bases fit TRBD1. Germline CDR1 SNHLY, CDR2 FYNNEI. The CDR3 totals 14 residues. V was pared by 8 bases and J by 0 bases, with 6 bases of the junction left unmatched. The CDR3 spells CASSTRGLNTEAFF. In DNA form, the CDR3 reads TGTGCCAGCTCCACGAGGGGGCTGAACACTGAAGCTTTCTTT.

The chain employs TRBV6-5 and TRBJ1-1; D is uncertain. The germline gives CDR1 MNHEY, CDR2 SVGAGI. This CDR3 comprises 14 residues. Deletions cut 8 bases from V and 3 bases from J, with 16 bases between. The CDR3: CASCPRVGDTEAFF. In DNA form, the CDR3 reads TGTGCCAGCTGCCCTCGGGTTGGCGACACTGAAGCTTTCTTT.

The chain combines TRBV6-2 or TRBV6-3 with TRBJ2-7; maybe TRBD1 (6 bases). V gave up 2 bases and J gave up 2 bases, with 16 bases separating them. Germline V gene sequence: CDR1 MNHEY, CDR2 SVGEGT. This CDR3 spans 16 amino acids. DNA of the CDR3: TGTGCCAGCAGTTACAACTCAAGACAGGAACCCTACGAGCAGTACGTC. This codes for CASSYNSRQEPYEQYV.

The CDR3 DNA reads as TGTGCCAGCAGCCAAGGTGTAGCGGGGGGACTGGGAGAGACCCAGTACTTC. The encoded protein is CASSQGVAGGLGETQYF. The chain uses TRBV4-2 and TRBJ2-5; 10 bases are shared with TRBD2. Germline-derived CDR1 and CDR2 are LGHNA and YNFKEQ. The CDR3 sequence is 17 residues long. V shed 1 base, J shed 4 bases, and the junction held 9 bases outside the gene matches.